Below are 20 T cell receptor beta chains sequenced from a single sample in a study of T cell responses to AZD1222 COVID-19 vaccine. The repertoire was sequenced with immunoSEQ multiplex PCR; TCRdb's copy has only in-frame clones and lacks some. In the table there are about 120,000 clones, over 75% of which are singletons. The sequenced sample was peripheral blood, obtained on day 0 of AZD1222 vaccination. All receptors derive from an adult in good health.

The J gene is TRBJ1-2, the V gene TRBV28; D uncertain. Germline V gene sequence: CDR1 MDHEN, CDR2 SYDVKM. The germline V and J ends were trimmed by 3 bases and 4 bases, with 9 bases remaining between them. This CDR3 is built from 13 residues. The CDR3, as DNA: TGTGCCAGCAGTTTGAGACTCCCCTATGGCTACACCTTC. Amino acids: CASSLRLPYGYTF.

This clone was recorded once. The chain is built from TRBV19 and TRBJ1-6; D is undetermined. The germline gives CDR1 LNHDA, CDR2 SQIVND (reference sequence). This CDR3 is 13 amino acids long. V dropped 7 bases and J dropped 7 bases, with 11 bases sitting between them. CDR3 amino acids: CASNPTGNSPLHF. In DNA, the CDR3 is TGTGCCAGTAACCCCACGGGCAATTCACCCCTCCACTTT.

This clone came up once. This chain joins TRBV2 and TRBJ1-2, with D possibly matching TRBD1 (5 bases). The CDR3 is made up of 14 amino acids. Germline V gene lookup returns CDR1 SNHLY and CDR2 FYNNEI. V was clipped by 6 bases and J by 2 bases, with 13 bases between them. The CDR3 region has the DNA TGTGCCAGCAGGCCCGGGACGGAAAACTATGGCTACACCTTC. This codes for CASRPGTENYGYTF. The whole variable domain, filled in from reference TRBV2 and TRBJ1-2, reads EPEVTQTPSHQVTQMGQEVILRCVPISNHLYFYWYRQILGQKVEFLVSFYNNEISEKSEIFDDQFSVERPDGSNFTLKIRSTKLEDSAMYFCASRPGTENYGYTFGSGTRLTVV.

This clone was detected once. CDR3 amino acids: CASSFETAGWTEAFF. CDR3 in DNA: TGTGCCAGCAGCTTCGAGACCGCAGGGTGGACTGAAGCTTTCTTT. This sequence joins TRBV7-9 and TRBJ1-1, with D possibly TRBD1 on 5 matching bases. Germline V CDR1 and CDR2: SEHNR, FQNEAQ (reference sequence). V gave up 3 bases and J gave up 5 bases, with 16 bases separating them. The CDR3 has 15 amino acids.

The V and J genes are TRBV6-4 and TRBJ1-5, with D maybe TRBD1 (5 bases). The V end was cut by 8 bases, the J end by 5 bases, with 10 bases between. From germline, CDR1 is MRHNA and CDR2 SNTAGT. The CDR3 contains 12 residues. CDR3 in DNA: TGTGCCAGCGCACAGGAGCATCAGCCCCAGCATTTT. Its protein product is CASAQEHQPQHF.

This sequence joins TRBV20-1 and TRBJ1-5; D gene unclear. CDR1 is DFQATT, CDR2 SNEGSKA, per germline (reference sequence). Trimming pared 3 bases from V and 2 bases from J, leaving 11 bases between. The length of the CDR3 is 14 residues. This CDR3 is CSASSGYGNQPQHF. DNA for the CDR3: TGCAGTGCTAGTAGCGGGTACGGCAATCAGCCCCAGCATTTT.

This clone was detected only once. The chain employs TRBV9 and TRBJ2-5; 10 bases are shared with TRBD2. The germline gives CDR1 SGDLS, CDR2 YYNGEE. The CDR3 runs to 17 residues. J was trimmed by 0 bases and V by 0 bases; bases with no gene match: 5. The CDR3 nucleotides are TGTGCCAGCAGCGTAGCTCACAGCGGGGGGGACCAAGAGACCCAGTACTTC. Amino acid sequence: CASSVAHSGGDQETQYF.

CDR3 bases: TGTGCCAGCAGTTTCCGTGACGGACCCCTCCACTTT. It specifies CASSFRDGPLHF. V usage is TRBV6-2 or TRBV6-3 and J usage is TRBJ1-6; D is unresolved. V lost 4 bases and J 12 bases, leaving 10 bases between the germline ends. In germline, CDR1 is MNHEY, CDR2 SVGEGT. This CDR3 is 12 amino acids long.

The chain joins TRBV9 to TRBJ2-2; no definite D call. V was trimmed by 4 bases and J by 3 bases, leaving 13 bases between them. There are 15 residues in the CDR3. Germline loops: CDR1 SGDLS, CDR2 YYNGEE. DNA for the CDR3: TGTGCCAGCAGCCCTTTATCCCAGCACACCGGGGAGCTGTTTTTT. It encodes CASSPLSQHTGELFF.

This CDR3 is CASTTGNSNQPQHF. CDR3 DNA: TGTGCCAGCACGACAGGAAATAGCAATCAGCCCCAGCATTTT. The V gene is TRBV28, the J gene TRBJ1-5; D may be TRBD1 (6 bases). This CDR3 is built from 14 residues. Deletions cut 7 bases from V and 0 bases from J, with 10 bases between. Germline values: CDR1 MDHEN, CDR2 SYDVKM.

The gene calls are TRBV19 and TRBJ1-4, with 7 bases identical to TRBD1. Per the germline V gene, CDR1 is LNHDA and CDR2 is SQIVND (reference sequence). This CDR3 region has 17 residues. With 3 bases clipped from V and 0 bases from J, the junction kept 7 bases outside the gene matches. CDR3 nucleotides: TGTGCCAGTAGTATCGTGGGACAGACTGCAACTAATGAAAAACTGTTTTTT. Protein sequence: CASSIVGQTATNEKLFF. Combining the CDR3 with reference TRBV19 and TRBJ1-4 gives the whole variable domain DGGITQSPKYLFRKEGQNVTLSCEQNLNHDAMYWYRQDPGQGLRLIYYSQIVNDFQKGDIAEGYSVSREKKESFPLTVTSAQKNPTAFYLCASSIVGQTATNEKLFFGSGTQLSVL.

CDR3 sequence reads: CASGQLRGLGNEQFF. CDR3 DNA: TGTGCCAGCGGCCAACTCAGGGGTTTAGGCAATGAGCAGTTCTTC. The chain carries TRBV5-5 and TRBJ2-1; the D gene is possibly TRBD1 (6 bases). The germline V and J ends were trimmed by 7 bases and 6 bases, with 20 bases remaining between them. Germline lookup yields CDR1 SGHKS and CDR2 YYEKEE (reference sequence). The CDR3 runs 15 residues. The full variable domain, its missing parts supplied by reference TRBV5-5 and TRBJ2-1, is DAGVTQSPTHLIKTRGQQVTLRCSPISGHKSVSWYQQVLGQGPQFIFQYYEKEERGRGNFPDRFSARQFPNYSSELNVNALLLGDSALYLCASGQLRGLGNEQFFGPGTRLTVL.

The chain employs TRBV19 and TRBJ2-1; no reliable D call. Germline V gives CDR1 LNHDA, CDR2 SQIVND (reference sequence). V lost 5 bases, J lost 8 bases, and 10 bases lay in between. The CDR3 is 12 residues long. Here the CDR3 reads CASSFGSYEQFF. CDR3 sequence (DNA): TGTGCCAGTAGTTTCGGGTCCTATGAGCAGTTCTTC.

V usage is TRBV12-5 and J usage is TRBJ1-2; the D gene is possibly TRBD1 (5 bases). CDR1 is LGHNT, CDR2 FRNRAP, per germline. CDR3 length equals 15 residues. Trimming took 1 base from V and 5 from J, leaving 14 bases between them. The DNA of the CDR3 is TGTGCTAGTGGTTTGGCCCCCGGGACCGCTTATGGCTACACCTTC. Translation: CASGLAPGTAYGYTF.

The J gene is TRBJ2-2, the V gene TRBV2, with 8 nucleotides matching TRBD2. The CDR3 covers 13 residues. CDR1 is SNHLY and CDR2 is FYNNEI in the germline V gene. V lost 5 bases and J lost 7; bases outside the gene matches: 3. CDR3 coding DNA: TGTGCCAGCAGTACTAGCGGAAGCGGGGAGCTGTTTTTT. This gives the protein CASSTSGSGELFF.

The genes are TRBV5-4 and TRBJ2-5; perhaps TRBD2 as D (6 bases). Germline CDR1 is SGHNT and CDR2 is YYREEE (reference sequence). V lost 4 bases to trimming and J lost 3 bases, with 13 bases between them. CDR3 length equals 14 residues. For the CDR3, the DNA is TGTGCCAGCAGCCCGCGGGACCCTAAAGAGACCCAGTACTTC. It is translated as CASSPRDPKETQYF.

The chain couples TRBV7-9 to TRBJ1-2; D ambiguous. The CDR3 has 15 amino acids. CDR1 and CDR2 from the germline V gene are SEHNR and FQNEAQ (reference sequence). V shed 5 bases and J shed 4 bases, with 17 bases lying between them. Here the CDR3 DNA reads TGTGCCAGCAGCCCCCTTTTGGCCCAGTCCTATGGCTACACCTTC. Amino acids: CASSPLLAQSYGYTF.

The V call is TRBV27, the J call TRBJ2-1; 13 positions match TRBD2. The V gene's germline CDR1 is MNHEY and CDR2 SMNVEV (reference sequence). The length of the CDR3 is 15 residues. V lost 7 bases and J lost 4; bases outside the gene matches: 4. CDR3 amino acids: CASTAGLAGYNEQFF. The CDR3, as DNA: TGTGCCAGCACGGCGGGACTAGCGGGATACAATGAGCAGTTCTTC.

This rearrangement joins TRBV18 to TRBJ2-7; TRBD2 matches at 8 bases. Germline V lookup: CDR1 KGHSH, CDR2 LQKENI. Trimming took 5 bases from V and 3 from J; bases not matched to a gene: 6. The CDR3 is 14 residues long. CDR3 DNA sequence: TGTGCCAGCTCATTGGGCGGGAGGAACTACGAGCAGTACTTC. This gives the protein CASSLGGRNYEQYF.

V and J are TRBV28 and TRBJ2-2; D not certain. The ends were cut back, 8 bases at V and 3 bases at J, with 7 bases in the middle. Germline CDR1 is MDHEN and CDR2 is SYDVKM. The CDR3 runs 12 residues. CDR3 residues: CASHGDTGELFF. The CDR3, as DNA: TGTGCCAGCCATGGAGACACCGGGGAGCTGTTTTTT.